This T cell receptor beta chain came from a study of regulatory T cells in long-lasting Graves disease. Study-level points and caveats: Persistent disease samples used TRBV28, TRBJ1-2 and TRBJ2-5 preferentially. TCR diversity was lower in persistent Graves' patients (versus newly diagnosed ones).

Arm-PCR of CDR3 regions and iRepertoire HTBI primers were used to build TCR beta libraries. TCRdb re-analysed the multiplex PCR reads in MiXCR, keeping a single row per CDR3 protein. Of 400,000 to 500,000 distinct CDR3 sequences listed, about 14% are singletons. Time point here: newly diagnosed GD, antithyroid drugs for less than 3 months. The TCR library was made from RNA that had been extracted from PBMCs in TRIzol. This clonotype was counted at least ten times. The antigen is undetermined. CDR1 is LGHDT, CDR2 YNNKEL, per germline (reference sequence). The CDR3 is 15 residues long. Between the trimmed V and J ends, which lost 0 bases and 0 bases, there was a span of 5 bases. The data were also submitted as part of a second study, on T cells in Graves' hyperthyroidism and ophthalmopathy. That paper notes: Peripheral blood also featured most of the thyroid clonotypes expanded above 0.001.

This specimen consisted of peripheral blood mononuclear cells (PBMCs), obtained at new diagnosis, from a patient treated with antithyroid drugs. The sequence was obtained from a woman between 50 and 59 years old with Graves disease. V and J are TRBV3-1 and TRBJ2-2; D is undetermined. The chain's CDR3 is CASSQDSTNTGELFF. CDR3 DNA sequence: TGTGCCAGCAGCCAAGATTCAACGAACACCGGGGAGCTGTTTTTT.